These 22 T cell receptor beta chains originate from one sample sequenced in a study of T cells after yellow fever vaccination. MiXCR was run by TCRdb on the 5' RACE reads, yielding one entry per CDR3 protein. The table has 160,000 or so distinct CDR3 sequences, approximately 6.7% seen once. The input for sequencing was CD4+ T cells sorted from PBMCs, taken 5 days after the first yellow fever vaccination. The receptors here all came from a young man who received the YFV17D yellow fever vaccine.

This clonotype has at least ten counts. The chain is built from TRBV7-9 and TRBJ2-5; TRBD2 might be the D (5 bases). Trimming took 3 bases from V and 9 from J, leaving 14 bases between them. Germline assignment: CDR1 SEHNR and CDR2 FQNEAQ (reference sequence). The CDR3 loop spans 13 amino acids. CDR3 residues: CASSFGGSDAQYF. The CDR3 DNA reads TGTGCCAGCAGCTTTGGCGGGTCCGATGCCCAGTACTTC.

This clonotype was detected many times. The chain joins TRBV5-1 to TRBJ1-6; D uncertain. Trimming stripped 0 bases from V and 6 bases from J, with 4 bases between. The length of the CDR3 is 13 residues. CDR1 and CDR2 from the germline V gene are SGHRS and YFSETQ. CDR3 nucleotides: TGCGCCAGCAGCTTGGTGGCTAATTCACCCCTCCACTTT. It translates to CASSLVANSPLHF.

Of note for this clonotype: Mismatch with germline at one junction end may stem from a read error. The chain combines TRBV6-2 or TRBV6-3 with TRBJ2-5; D unresolved. The CDR3 loop spans 13 amino acids. The germline V gene has CDR1 MNHEY and CDR2 SVGEGT. The CDR3 protein is CAISPTRIETQYF. CDR3 DNA: TGTGCCATCAGTCCCACGAGGATCGAGACCCAGTACTTC.

This clonotype showed up just a few times. This rearrangement joins TRBV12-3 or TRBV12-4 to TRBJ2-1, with no clear D. V was clipped by 5 bases and J by 7 bases, with 12 bases between them. The CDR3 totals 13 residues. CDR3 region: CASSPGWFNEQFF. The CDR3 DNA follows: TGTGCCAGCAGTCCTGGCTGGTTTAATGAGCAGTTCTTC.

In this sample, this clonotype turned up many times. The chain has TRBV5-4 and TRBJ2-1; 7 bases fit TRBD2. Germline-derived CDR1 and CDR2 are SGHNT and YYREEE (reference sequence). The length of the CDR3 is 16 residues. V gave up 3 bases and J gave up 2 bases; unmatched junction bases: 8. CDR3 sequence reads: CASSSGAGITYNEQFF. CDR3 DNA sequence: TGTGCCAGCAGCTCCGGAGCGGGGATCACCTACAATGAGCAGTTCTTC.

This clonotype was seen more than once but under ten times. This chain uses TRBV7-2 with TRBJ2-5; weak D call: TRBD1 (5 bases). The CDR3 covers 13 residues. Deletions cut 2 bases from V and 5 bases from J, with 9 bases between. Per the germline V gene, CDR1 is SGHTA and CDR2 is FQGNSA. CDR3 sequence: CASSLRQWETQYF. The CDR3 DNA sequence: TGTGCCAGCAGCTTAAGACAGTGGGAGACCCAGTACTTC. Together with reference TRBV7-2 and TRBJ2-5, the CDR3 gives the full variable domain: GAGVSQSPSNKVTEKGKDVELRCDPISGHTALYWYRQSLGQGLEFLIYFQGNSAPDKSGLPSDRFSAERTGGSVSTLTIQRTQQEDSAVYLCASSLRQWETQYFGPGTRLLVL.

This clonotype was seen ten or more times. The chain has TRBV12-3 or TRBV12-4 and TRBJ1-1, with TRBD1 as a possible D gene (5 bases). This CDR3 is built from 14 residues. Trimming removed 6 bases from V and 4 bases from J, with 15 bases in between. CDR3 sequence (DNA): TGTGCCAGCAGCAGGGTTTCGACGGGCACTGAAGCTTTCTTT. This gives the protein CASSRVSTGTEAFF.

In DNA form, the CDR3 reads TGTGCCAGTAGAAAATGGGGGGGGGGCCTCGACACCGGGGAGCTGTTTTTT. Residues: CASRKWGGGLDTGELFF. V usage is TRBV19 and J usage is TRBJ2-2, with D possibly matching TRBD2 (7 bases). The CDR3 contains 17 residues. CDR1 is LNHDA and CDR2 is SQIVND in the germline V gene (reference sequence). The V gene lost 6 bases and the J gene lost 3 bases, with 20 bases spanning the gap.

Only a few counts were recorded for this clonotype. The V call is TRBV6-5, the J call TRBJ1-1; 7 bases are a match to TRBD1. The junction had 7 bases not matched to a gene; V was cut back by 0 bases and J by 6 bases. This CDR3 contains 15 residues. From germline, CDR1 is MNHEY and CDR2 SVGAGI. In DNA, the CDR3 is TGTGCCAGCAGTTACTCCCGAGGGGGCGGACCTGAAGCTTTCTTT. It translates to CASSYSRGGGPEAFF.

The sample holds many counts of this clonotype. The chain couples TRBV12-3 or TRBV12-4 to TRBJ2-5; 8 bases are a match to TRBD2. This CDR3 contains 16 residues. V shed 1 base, J shed 3 bases, and the junction held 7 bases outside the gene matches. CDR3 DNA sequence: TGTGCCAGCAGTTTAGACGAAGGAGCGGGGGAAGAGACCCAGTACTTC. Translation: CASSLDEGAGEETQYF.

In its sample, this clonotype was seen many times. The chain recombines TRBV3-1 with TRBJ2-1; TRBD2 might be the D (6 bases). Germline lookup yields CDR1 LGHDT and CDR2 YNNKEL (reference sequence). The CDR3 is made up of 13 amino acids. Trimming shortened V by 3 bases and J by 10 bases, and 13 bases separated the two germline ends. CDR3 sequence reads: CASSQVPGVEQFF. CDR3 bases: TGTGCCAGCAGCCAGGTCCCGGGGGTGGAGCAGTTCTTC.

In its sample, this clonotype was seen many times. The V call is TRBV5-1, the J call TRBJ2-3, with 7 bases identical to TRBD1. V trimming: 4 bases; J trimming: 2 bases; junction bases outside the gene matches: 13. The germline V gene encodes CDR1 SGHRS and CDR2 YFSETQ. This CDR3 is built from 17 residues. The CDR3 region has the DNA TGCGCCAGCAGCAACCGAATAAGGACAGGCCCCACAGATACGCAGTATTTT. Protein sequence: CASSNRIRTGPTDTQYF.

This clonotype was seen ten or more times. The chain links TRBV7-6 to TRBJ2-2; D is perhaps TRBD1 (6 bases). CDR1 is SGHVS, CDR2 FNYEAQ, per germline. The ends were cut back, 4 bases at V and 2 bases at J, with 20 bases in the middle. There are 18 residues in the CDR3. The CDR3 sequence is CASSSLPYGTSNTGELFF. For the CDR3, the DNA is TGTGCCAGCAGCTCGCTCCCTTACGGGACAAGCAACACCGGGGAGCTGTTTTTT.

In this sample, this clonotype turned up many times. V is TRBV7-9 and J is TRBJ1-2; TRBD1 is a possible D gene (5 bases). CDR3 length equals 13 residues. Deletions cut 3 bases from V and 8 bases from J, with 13 bases between. Germline CDR1 is SEHNR and CDR2 is FQNEAQ (reference sequence). This CDR3 reads CASSFAPRDGYTF. The CDR3 coding sequence is TGTGCCAGCAGCTTCGCCCCCAGGGACGGCTACACCTTC.

The gene calls are TRBV7-2 and TRBJ1-4, with TRBD1 identical over 7 bases. The junction had 11 bases not matched to a gene; V was cut back by 3 bases and J by 7 bases. The CDR3 contains 16 residues. The germline CDR1 and CDR2 sequences are SGHTA and FQGNSA. The CDR3 DNA is TGTGCCAGCAGCTTGCAAGGGGGCGGGATGGTTGAAAAACTGTTTTTT. It yields the protein CASSLQGGGMVEKLFF.

The rearrangement joins TRBV12-3 or TRBV12-4 to TRBJ1-1; TRBD1 aligns across 9 bases. CDR3 length: 13 amino acids. With V trimmed by 6 bases and J by 7 bases, 6 bases remained unmatched. CDR3 sequence (DNA): TGTGCCAGCAGCCTAGGACAGGGGCTTGAAGCTTTCTTT. Amino acids: CASSLGQGLEAFF.

This clonotype occurred many times. The V gene is TRBV5-1, the J gene TRBJ2-3, with a possible D match to TRBD1 (5 bases). This CDR3 is 14 amino acids long. Trimming stripped 1 base from V and 5 bases from J, with 11 bases between. Germline V gene sequence: CDR1 SGHRS, CDR2 YFSETQ. CDR3 in amino acids: CASSLPGPEDTQYF. In DNA form, the CDR3 reads TGCGCCAGCAGCTTGCCAGGGCCTGAAGATACGCAGTATTTT.

This clonotype was found many times. The junction and the germline gene differ at one end; a read error may be behind it. The chain recombines TRBV18 with TRBJ2-7; D ambiguous. The germline V gene encodes CDR1 KGHSH and CDR2 LQKENI. The CDR3 has 13 residues. DNA of the CDR3: TGTGCCAGCTCGCTCGGACCTTCCTTCGAGCAGTACTTC. Its translation is CASSLGPSFEQYF.

This clonotype was recorded a few times. This chain links TRBV5-4 with TRBJ2-1, with D hard to call. CDR1 SGHNT and CDR2 YYREEE come from the germline V gene (reference sequence). Trimming took 4 bases from V and 8 from J, leaving 10 bases between them. CDR3 length: 12 residues. CDR3 DNA: TGTGCCAGCAGCGCCTTCAAAGATGAGCAGTTCTTC. Amino acids: CASSAFKDEQFF.

This clonotype has ten or more counts. This chain uses TRBV4-1 with TRBJ1-1; a possible D gene is TRBD1 (5 bases). Trimming cost V 0 bases and J 0 bases, with 14 bases left between them. Looked up from germline, CDR1 is MGHRA and CDR2 is YSYEKL. The CDR3 is made up of 17 amino acids. As DNA, the CDR3 is TGCGCCAGCAGCCAAGAATATTGGGGGAGGATGAACACTGAAGCTTTCTTT. It encodes CASSQEYWGRMNTEAFF.

This clonotype turned up a few times. The rearrangement links TRBV29-1 to TRBJ2-7, with a possible D match to TRBD1 (5 bases). The CDR3 sequence is 10 residues long. CDR1 is SQVTM and CDR2 is ANQGSEA in the germline V gene. Trimming shortened V by 8 bases and J by 2 bases, and 7 bases separated the two germline ends. The DNA of the CDR3 is TGCAGCCGACAGCCCTACGAGCAGTACGTC. The encoded protein is CSRQPYEQYV.

Ten or more counts support this clonotype. The V call is TRBV3-1, the J call TRBJ2-5; tentatively, D is TRBD2 (7 bases). Trimming removed 3 bases from V and 3 bases from J, with 11 bases in between. The CDR3 spans 14 residues. Germline V gives CDR1 LGHDT, CDR2 YNNKEL (reference sequence). As DNA, the CDR3 is TGTGCCAGCAGCCAGGCGGGGGCAGAAGAGACCCAGTACTTC. This sequence encodes CASSQAGAEETQYF.